This T cell receptor beta chain was profiled in a study of CD8 T cells in Susac syndrome (dated by TCRdb to about 2019). For the study in its entirety: Repertoire sequencing was used to test whether CD8+ T cell activation and differentiation in Susac syndrome was antigen driven. The paper as a whole reports these results and caveats: The TCR sequencing and HLA analysis was acknowledged to have included a relatively small number of individuals.

RNA was extracted using the RNeasy kit, and about 0.45 to 1 microgram was reverse transcribed with random hexamers. The immunoSEQ multiplex PCR assay, covering 54 Vbeta and 13 Jbeta segments, was used to amplify TCR beta CDR3 regions. PCR amplification bias was corrected by using a synthetic template baseline for primer optimization and computational correction. The paper's processing steps were these. Reads were annotated to V, D and J genes per IMGT and analyzed with immunoSEQ Analyzer, keeping only productive sequences. Clonality was computed as one minus Shannon entropy normalized by log2 of the number of productive unique sequences. For each patient and control, public and private clones were evaluated among the 100 most prevalent clones. Susac-specific clones were defined as absent from healthy and MS cohorts, 1052 published viral clones and other ImmuneACCESS disease sequences. TCRdb took the public reads, trimmed them with fastp at Q25, ran MiXCR for clone calling and kept in-frame beta chains. Entries are consolidated by CDR3 protein sequence, retaining the most common genes and DNA. None of the V and J calls come from the authors' own analysis; TCRdb made them. Counted in this sample were 140,000 or so distinct CDR3 sequences; approximately 94% of them appeared once. More than 0.065% of the sample is held by the ten biggest clonotypes.

V gives up 1 base and J gives up 5 bases, and the segment between their germline ends measures 6 bases. CDR1 and CDR2, per the germline V gene, are MGHRA and YSYEKL. The CDR3 holds 12 amino acids from the cysteine to the phenylalanine. Just CDR3 DNA is preserved here, 36 bases in frame from base 1. Remarks on this clonotype: This clone's antigen is unknown. There are no base qualities to consult, and no much larger clone falls within one base.

High-throughput TCR beta sequencing profiled peripheral blood CD8+ and CD4+ T cells from healthy donors, Susac syndrome patients and multiple sclerosis patients. The healthy donors served as controls matched for age and sex. Bulk CD8+ and CD4+ T cells were purified by magnetic negative isolation, whereas CD8+ TEMRA cells were enriched by FACS. Blood was drawn into EDTA tubes, processed within 24 hours, and PBMCs were isolated by density gradient centrifugation. PBMCs intended for TCR sequencing were cryopreserved in liquid nitrogen and were subsequently thawed in a 37 degrees C water bath. The sorted or isolated CD4+, CD8+ and CD8+ TEMRA cells reached a purity of at least 90%.

In this chain, TRBV4-1 is recombined with TRBJ2-7, with no confident D gene call. The receptor comes from a human donor in good health. Sequenced sample: CD4+ T cells from PBMCs. The sequence in DNA is TGCGCCAGCAGCCAAGTAGGGAACGAGCAGTACTTC. Protein translation: CASSQVGNEQYF.